This T cell receptor beta chain emerged from a study of identifying expanded T cells in peripheral blood. The protocol was immunoSEQ multiplex PCR, while the TCRdb copy is restricted to in-frame clones and leaves out a portion. The sample includes 85,000 to 100,000 clones, approximately 89% of them seen just once. This receptor was identified in a person between 18 and 75 years old in good health. Sequencing was performed on blood.

CDR3 residues: CASSQDHGSNQPQHF. Written as DNA, the CDR3 is TGCGCCAGCAGCCAAGACCATGGTAGCAATCAGCCCCAGCATTTT. The V gene is TRBV4-1, the J gene TRBJ1-5; D unclear. Germline V gene data show CDR1 as MGHRA and CDR2 as YSYEKL. The CDR3 totals 15 residues. V was pared by 0 bases and J by 0 bases, with 6 bases between.